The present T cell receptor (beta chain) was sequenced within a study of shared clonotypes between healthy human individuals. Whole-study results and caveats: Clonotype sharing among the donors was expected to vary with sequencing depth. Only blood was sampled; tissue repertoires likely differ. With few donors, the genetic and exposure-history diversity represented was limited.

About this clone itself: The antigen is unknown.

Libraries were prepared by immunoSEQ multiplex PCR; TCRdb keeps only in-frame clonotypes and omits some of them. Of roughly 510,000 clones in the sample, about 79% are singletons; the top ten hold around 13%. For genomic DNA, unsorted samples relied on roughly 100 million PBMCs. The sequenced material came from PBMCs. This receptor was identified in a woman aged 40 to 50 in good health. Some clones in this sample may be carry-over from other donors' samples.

The CDR3 DNA reads TGCGCCAGCAGCCAGGGGAGAAATCAGCCCCAGCATTTT. Its protein product is CASSQGRNQPQHF. This chain uses TRBV4-1 with TRBJ1-5, with no clear D. V shed 3 bases and J shed 4 bases, with 7 bases lying between them. The CDR3 contains 13 residues. Looked up from germline, CDR1 is MGHRA and CDR2 is YSYEKL.